The rows below give T cell receptor beta chains drawn from one sample of a study of CD8 T cells in ankylosing spondylitis. TCRdb reanalysed the 5' RACE reads using MiXCR and keeps one entry per CDR3 protein. The sample consists of 340,000 or so distinct CDR3 sequences, 14% to 15% of them appearing once. Sequenced sample: blood, either unsorted or a sorted T cell fraction (not recorded which). The receptors stem from a male donor with ankylosing spondylitis or in good health (not recorded which). Each CDR3 is given without its conserved first and last residue.

V | CDR3
TRBV27 | ASSFRQRTGELF
TRBV5-1 | ASSLAGQGGGYGYT
TRBV29-1 | SVETQGYTEAF
TRBV2 | ASTLFKGDTQY
TRBV20-1 | SASPITDTQY
TRBV27 | ASTPAGNTEAF
TRBV5-6 | ASSLPGQSNSPLH
TRBV3-1 | ASSQVGSYGYT
TRBV6-5 | ATSGGGEAF
TRBV21-1 | ARGGGRGIYEQY
TRBV7-9 | ASSSADNTVNSPLH
TRBV5-1 | ASHTGTFSYEQY
TRBV5-1 | ASSPSGTRGETQY
TRBV28 | ASSPTPGATGELF
TRBV4-1 | ASSGTSGGTYNEQF
TRBV6-5 | ASSSVAQDYEQY
TRBV27 | ASNPGTSGYYNEQF
TRBV7-9 | ASSLGTSGRGDTQY
TRBV6-2/TRBV6-3 | ASSSVAHNEQF
TRBV10-1 | ASSESIASGRYNEQF
TRBV5-1 | ASGTSGGDEQF
TRBV4-2 | ASSHRGLALYNEQF
TRBV24-1 | ATSRLVVAGELF
TRBV5-1 | ASQGEVNSPLH
TRBV20-1 | SVGSSSYNEQF
TRBV5-1 | ASSSGGGAADTQY
TRBV5-8 | ASSLRRWNTGELF
TRBV5-1 | ASRLDNLPYEQY
TRBV5-6 | ASSFQGGSSGNTIY
TRBV3-1 | ASSQDTSPGYEQY
TRBV7-2 | ASSFLAEGTQY
TRBV19 | AIGVGSNTGELF